This T cell receptor (beta chain) emerged from a study of blood T cell repertoires in COVID-19. As for the study in general: The study drew acute and convalescent COVID-19 samples from the United States, Italy and Spain. The analysed material was cDNA or gDNA that came from T cells, B-cell-depleted T cells, or PBMCs.

In the source study's methods: Reference gene primers were amplified, and this amplification served to estimate nucleated cell counts. Profiled with immunoSEQ multiplex PCR; TCRdb holds only in-frame clones, not every one. D and trimming come from the DNA, and the V and J calls and clone size come from that table. The sample has around 58,000 clones; 91% are singletons. The V end lost 0 bases, the J end lost 5 bases, and 16 bases lay between the germline ends. The CDR3 is 17 amino acids. The germline V gene encodes CDR1 LNHDA and CDR2 SQIVND (reference sequence). This TCR was recovered from a woman aged 55 to 70 with active or convalescent COVID-19. Sample: peripheral blood. The J gene is TRBJ2-2, the V gene TRBV19; D perhaps matches TRBD2 (5 bases). CDR3 sequence: CASSIDLGLASTGELFF. CDR3 nucleotide sequence: TGTGCCAGTAGTATAGATCTAGGGCTAGCCTCGACCGGGGAGCTGTTTTTT.